The sequence of this TCR beta chain was determined in a study of blood T cell repertoires in COVID-19. Across the whole study: COVID-19 samples from acute and convalescent phases originated in the United States, Italy and Spain.

Ages ranged from roughly 18 to 100 years, with residence in approximately 25 US areas. Cohorts were based on clinical histories the participants reported. In the authors' methods: Cell counts per sample came from amplifying reference gene primers. The table came from immunoSEQ multiplex PCR; TCRdb's copy has only in-frame clones and leaves some out. The D gene and trimming were derived from the DNA, and the V and J assignments and clone size from that table. The profile shows 200,000 to 250,000 clones, roughly 90% of them singletons. The CDR3 covers 15 residues. The germline V gene encodes CDR1 WSHSY and CDR2 SAAADI. The ends were cut back, 4 bases at V and 8 bases at J, with 17 bases in the middle.

The origin of this receptor is a man aged 18 to 35 with acute COVID-19. The rearrangement links TRBV10-2 to TRBJ1-4; D may be TRBD1 (5 bases). Sequencing input: PBMCs or T cells enriched from blood (not recorded which). The CDR3: CASSGGVEGKEKLFF. The CDR3 region has the DNA TGCGCCAGCAGTGGAGGGGTGGAGGGGAAAGAAAAACTGTTTTTT.